Below are 7 T cell receptor beta chains sequenced from a single sample in a study of blood T cell repertoires in COVID-19. TCRdb's table, derived via immunoSEQ multiplex PCR, lists solely in-frame clones and lacks some. The sample has around 370,000 clones, nearly 90% seen once; the top ten hold approximately 7%. The sample was peripheral blood. These receptors all come from a man younger than 30 with active or convalescent COVID-19.

The chain has TRBV27 and TRBJ2-1; 10 bases line up with TRBD2. Germline-derived CDR1 and CDR2 are MNHEY and SMNVEV (reference sequence). After removal of 10 bases from V and 15 bases from J, the junction contained 18 bases not matched to a gene. The CDR3 consists of 14 residues. The CDR3 is CATQPTNSGRAAFF. CDR3 bases: TGTGCCACCCAACCTACAAACAGCGGGAGGGCCGCGTTCTTC.

The chain has TRBV18 and TRBJ2-3; D unclear. Trimming pared 6 bases from V and 2 bases from J, leaving 15 bases between. The germline V gene has CDR1 KGHSH and CDR2 LQKENI. The CDR3 loop spans 15 amino acids. Written as DNA, the CDR3 is TGTGCCAGCTCTCCGGAACAGCCGATCACAGATACGCAGTATTTT. This gives the protein CASSPEQPITDTQYF.

The V gene is TRBV2, the J gene TRBJ2-2, with D maybe TRBD1 (6 bases). The CDR3 spans 15 residues. The germline CDR1 and CDR2 sequences are SNHLY and FYNNEI. Trimming removed 5 bases from V and 1 base from J, with 11 bases in between. The CDR3 spells CASSPGAGNTGELFF. CDR3 bases: TGTGCCAGCAGTCCAGGGGCGGGGAACACCGGGGAGCTGTTTTTT.

The chain employs TRBV11-2 and TRBJ1-1; TRBD1 might be the D (6 bases). Trimming removed 5 bases from V and 4 bases from J, with 14 bases in between. CDR1 and CDR2 (germline): SGHAT, FQNNGV. The CDR3 is 14 residues long. CDR3: CASSAGGHTTEAFF. The CDR3 bases are TGTGCCAGCAGCGCGGGGGGCCACACCACTGAAGCTTTCTTT. The entire variable domain, with the rest obtained from reference TRBV11-2 and TRBJ1-1, is as follows: EAGVAQSPRYKIIEKRQSVAFWCNPISGHATLYWYQQILGQGPKLLIQFQNNGVVDDSQLPKDRFSAERLKGVDSTLKIQPAKLEDSAVYLCASSAGGHTTEAFFGQGTRLTVV.

The chain carries TRBV6-1 and TRBJ2-3; possibly TRBD1 for D (6 bases). V was clipped by 4 bases and J by 0 bases, with 14 bases between them. CDR1 is MNHNS, CDR2 SASEGT, per germline. The CDR3 is made up of 16 amino acids. The CDR3 loop reads CASSVMRGSSTDTQYF. DNA of the CDR3: TGTGCCAGCAGTGTCATGAGGGGGAGCAGCACAGATACGCAGTATTTT.

This clone has a single count. Written as DNA, the CDR3 is TGTGCCACCAGCAGAGGGTTACTAGCGGGAGAGCAAGAGACCCAGTACTTC. Protein: CATSRGLLAGEQETQYF. The chain links TRBV15 to TRBJ2-5; 11 nucleotides agree with TRBD2. The trim removed 1 base at V and 2 bases at J, leaving 6 bases unmatched. From germline, CDR1 is LNHNV and CDR2 YYDKDF (reference sequence). CDR3 length: 17 amino acids.

V usage is TRBV4-3 and J usage is TRBJ1-2; D may be TRBD1 (5 bases). The germline V and J ends were trimmed by 4 bases and 8 bases, with 20 bases remaining between them. The CDR3 has 15 amino acids. Germline lookup yields CDR1 LGHNA and CDR2 YSLEER. The DNA for the CDR3 is TGCGCCAGCAGCCCTAGGCCCTTAGACAGTGTGGGCTACACCTTC. Translating it yields CASSPRPLDSVGYTF.